This TCR beta chain was captured by sequencing in a study of T cell responses to AZD1222 COVID-19 vaccine. The germline gives CDR1 LGHDT, CDR2 YNNKEL (reference sequence). Trimming took 2 bases from V and 5 from J, leaving 12 bases between them. The CDR3 runs 14 residues. Overall study findings and caveats: The donor cohort was predominantly white British with a female majority, and clonal diversity may have been underestimated. Baseline serostatus was positive in only a handful of AZD1222 recipients. Close to half of all spike-specific TCRs reportedly target regions of the variants that are unmutated. Regions 160-218 and 743-854 held dominance among vaccine-associated CD4 TCRs, which spanned spike.

Concerning this clone itself: Its antigen is not known.

Sequencing was performed with immunoSEQ multiplex PCR; in TCRdb, only in-frame clones are kept and a portion is missing. The sample lists some 180,000 clones; 85% to 95% were seen once. The receptor's source is an adult who received the MenACWY meningococcal vaccine as a control. The sequences come from peripheral blood, collected 28 days after the second dose of the MenACWY control vaccine. The V call is TRBV3-1 (or the pseudogene TRBV3-2), the J call TRBJ1-2; D may be TRBD1 (5 bases). CDR3 DNA: TGTGCCAGCAGCCAAAGGGGAGATAGATATGGCTACACCTTC. This translates into CASSQRGDRYGYTF.